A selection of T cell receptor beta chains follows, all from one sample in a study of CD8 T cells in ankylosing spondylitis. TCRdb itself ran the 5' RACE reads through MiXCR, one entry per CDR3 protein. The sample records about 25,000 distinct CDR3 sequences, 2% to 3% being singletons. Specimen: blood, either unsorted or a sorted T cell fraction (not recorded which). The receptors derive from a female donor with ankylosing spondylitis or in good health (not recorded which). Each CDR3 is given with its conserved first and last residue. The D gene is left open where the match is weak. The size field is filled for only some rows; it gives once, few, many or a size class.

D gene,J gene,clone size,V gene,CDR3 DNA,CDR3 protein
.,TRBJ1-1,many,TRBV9,TGTGCCAGCAGCGTAAGAATGGGAGGAGAAGCTTTCTTT,CASSVRMGGEAFF
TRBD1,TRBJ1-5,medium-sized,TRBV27,TGTGCCAGCAGGGGACAGGGGGCTGGCAATCAGCCCCAGCATTTT,CASRGQGAGNQPQHF
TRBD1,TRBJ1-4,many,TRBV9,TGTGCCAGCAGCTCTCCGTCGGGACAGGGTAATGAAAAACTGTTTTTT,CASSSPSGQGNEKLFF
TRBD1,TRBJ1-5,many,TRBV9,TGTGCCAGCAGCGCCGGACAGGGATTTAGCAATCAGCCCCAGCATTTT,CASSAGQGFSNQPQHF
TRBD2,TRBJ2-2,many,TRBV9,TGTGCCAGCAGCGTAGGGCCTAGCGGGATCACCGGGGAGCTGTTTTTT,CASSVGPSGITGELFF
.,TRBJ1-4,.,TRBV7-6,TGTGCCAGCAGCTTAGCTCCGGGTGCAGCTAATGAAAAACTGTTTTTT,CASSLAPGAANEKLFF
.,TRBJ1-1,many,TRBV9,TGTGCCAGCAGCGTAGCGCAGGGGCTGGGAACTGAAGCTTTCTTT,CASSVAQGLGTEAFF
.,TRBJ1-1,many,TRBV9,TGTGCCAGCAGCGTAGGGAGCGGCGACCTATGGGGCACTGAAGCTTTCTTT,CASSVGSGDLWGTEAFF
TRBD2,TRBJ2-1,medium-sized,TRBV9,TGTGCCAGCACCCCGGGGTTGGCGCGGGGGGATGAGCAGTTCTTC,CASTPGLARGDEQFF
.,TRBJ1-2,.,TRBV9,TGTGCCAGCACCGAAACAGAAAACTATGGCTACACCTTC,CASTETENYGYTF
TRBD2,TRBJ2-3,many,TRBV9,TGTGCCAGCAGCATCGGGGGACTAAGCACAGATACGCAGTATTTT,CASSIGGLSTDTQYF